The T cell receptor (beta chain) under discussion was sequenced for a study of control samples from healthy donors and cancer patients. TCRdb keeps only in-frame clones here, not all; method: immunoSEQ multiplex PCR. The table records over 60,000 clones, around 90% of them present only once. The ends lost 1 base at V and 2 bases at J; junction bases unmatched: 6. This CDR3 has 18 amino acids. Germline V gene sequence: CDR1 KGHSH, CDR2 LQKENI. This sequence originates from a woman aged 55-69 years with head and neck cancer. The V call is TRBV18, the J call TRBJ2-2, with 11 bases identical to TRBD2. The specimen was PBMCs. The CDR3 loop reads CASSPRRLAGGNTGELFF. In nucleotides, the CDR3 is TGTGCCAGCTCACCACGGCGGCTAGCGGGAGGAAACACCGGGGAGCTGTTTTTT.